These 5 T cell receptor beta chains share one sample of origin, sequenced in a study of vaccination and CD4 T cells after COVID-19. Antigen specificity for these receptors is unknown. At the Johns Hopkins FTIC core, DNA taken from cultured CD4+ T cells was sequenced by way of the Oncomine TCR Beta short-read assay. TCRdb reprocessed the PCR reads via MiXCR and lists one record per CDR3 protein. The profile covers about 25,000 distinct CDR3 sequences, with 43% appearing a single time and around 7.8% taken by the ten largest. Treatment denoted: roughly 10-day PBMC culture with coronavirus spike peptide pools or control peptides (ViraFEST assay). Material for sequencing was CD4+ T cells from blood, cultured in vitro. Receptors originate from a human donor who had recovered from COVID-19.

The V and J genes are TRBV6-1 and TRBJ2-1, with a weak D call TRBD2 (7 bases). The CDR3 contains 15 residues. Germline V gene data show CDR1 as MNHNS and CDR2 as SASEGT. With 7 bases removed from V and 9 bases from J, the gap between germline ends came to 22 bases. CDR3 loop: CASTARGARGGEQFF. The CDR3 region has the DNA TGTGCCAGCACCGCACGGGGGGCCAGAGGGGGTGAGCAGTTCTTC.

This clonotype has only a few counts. V is TRBV6-4 and J is TRBJ1-1, with D possibly TRBD1 on 6 matching bases. Germline V gene lookup returns CDR1 MRHNA and CDR2 SNTAGT. V was trimmed by 3 bases and J by 6 bases, leaving 29 bases between them. The CDR3 runs 19 residues. The CDR3 loop reads CASSDGGHGGPRGDPEAFF. The CDR3 nucleotides read TGTGCCAGCAGTGATGGGGGTCACGGGGGGCCGCGGGGGGACCCTGAAGCTTTCTTT.

The J gene is TRBJ1-5, the V gene TRBV6-1; tentatively, D is TRBD1 (6 bases). V was shortened by 7 bases and J by 5 bases, with 18 bases between the two germline ends. The CDR3 is 15 residues long. Germline CDR1 reads MNHNS; CDR2 reads SASEGT. The CDR3 DNA reads TGTGCCAGCAAGTTATCCTACAGGGACGATCAGCCCCAGCATTTT. It yields the protein CASKLSYRDDQPQHF.

This clonotype has only a few counts. The rearrangement joins TRBV27 to TRBJ1-2; 7 bases match TRBD1. V shed 4 bases and J 0 bases; nucleotides not matched to a gene: 5. CDR3 length: 15 residues. Germline-derived CDR1 and CDR2 are MNHEY and SMNVEV (reference sequence). In nucleotides, the CDR3 is TGTGCCAGCAGTTCGCCAGGGGGAGCTAACTATGGCTACACCTTC. This gives the protein CASSSPGGANYGYTF.

CDR3 DNA sequence: TGCAGTGCTAGAGCAAGCGGGAGGAACACCGGGGAGCTGTTTTTT. It yields the protein CSARASGRNTGELFF. The chain joins TRBV20-1 to TRBJ2-2; 8 bases agree with TRBD2. The CDR3 has 15 amino acids. V shed 1 base, J shed 1 base, and the junction held 2 bases outside the gene matches. Germline V gene lookup returns CDR1 DFQATT and CDR2 SNEGSKA (reference sequence).